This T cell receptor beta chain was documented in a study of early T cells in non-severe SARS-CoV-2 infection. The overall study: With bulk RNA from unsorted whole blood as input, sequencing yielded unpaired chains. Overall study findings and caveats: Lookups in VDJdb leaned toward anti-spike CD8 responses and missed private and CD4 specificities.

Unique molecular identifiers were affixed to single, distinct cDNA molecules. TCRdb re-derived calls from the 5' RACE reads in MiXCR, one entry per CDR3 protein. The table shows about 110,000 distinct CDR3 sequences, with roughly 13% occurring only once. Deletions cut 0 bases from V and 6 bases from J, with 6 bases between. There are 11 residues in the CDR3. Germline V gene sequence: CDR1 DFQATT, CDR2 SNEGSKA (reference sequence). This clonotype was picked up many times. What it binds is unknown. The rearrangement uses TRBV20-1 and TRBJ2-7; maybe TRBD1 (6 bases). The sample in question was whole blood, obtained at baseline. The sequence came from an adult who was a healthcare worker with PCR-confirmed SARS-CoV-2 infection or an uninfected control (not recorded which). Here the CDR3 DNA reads TGCAGTGCTAGAGAAGGGGGCGAGCAGTACTTC. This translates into CSAREGGEQYF.